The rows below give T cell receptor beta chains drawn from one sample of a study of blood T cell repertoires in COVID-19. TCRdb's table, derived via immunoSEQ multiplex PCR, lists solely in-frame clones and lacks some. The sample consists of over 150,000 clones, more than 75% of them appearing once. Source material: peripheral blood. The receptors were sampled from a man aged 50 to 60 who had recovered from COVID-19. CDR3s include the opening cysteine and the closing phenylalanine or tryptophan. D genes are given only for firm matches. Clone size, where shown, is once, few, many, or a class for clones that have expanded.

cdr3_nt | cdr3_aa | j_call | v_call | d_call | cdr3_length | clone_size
TGTGCCAGCAGCTTCGCACTAGCGGGGAGGGAGCAGTACTTC | CASSFALAGREQYF | TRBJ2-7 | TRBV11-2 | TRBD2 | 14 | few
TGTGCCAGCAGCGTAGACTTTCTGGGACTTAACAATGAGCAGTTCTTC | CASSVDFLGLNNEQFF | TRBJ2-1 | TRBV9 | NA | 16 | once
TGTGCCAGCAGCTACCCGGGACAGGTACGGTACGAGCAGTACTTC | CASSYPGQVRYEQYF | TRBJ2-7 | TRBV5-8 | TRBD1 | 15 | NA
TGTGCCAGCAGCTTACTACAGCATGAAAAACTGTTTTTT | CASSLLQHEKLFF | TRBJ1-4 | TRBV7-9 | NA | 13 | NA
TGTGCCAGTACCCGGTATGGCTCTGGAAACACCATATATTTT | CASTRYGSGNTIYF | TRBJ1-3 | TRBV19 | NA | 14 | NA
TGTGCCAGTACTACAGGGGGCACCTACGAGCAGTACTTC | CASTTGGTYEQYF | TRBJ2-7 | TRBV19 | TRBD1 | 13 | NA
TGTGCCAGCAGGCTGATAACAGGGGGCTATGGCTACACCTTC | CASRLITGGYGYTF | TRBJ1-2 | TRBV27 | TRBD1 | 14 | NA
TGTGCCAGTACTAGCGGGGGGCGGAACACCGGGGAGCTGTTTTTT | CASTSGGRNTGELFF | TRBJ2-2 | TRBV19 | TRBD2 | 15 | NA
TGTGCCAGCAGCTATGGAACCCAGGGAGGGTGGGACGAGCAGTACTTC | CASSYGTQGGWDEQYF | TRBJ2-7 | TRBV11-2 | TRBD2 | 16 | NA
TGTGCCAGCAGCAGGAGACCCACCGGGACAGGGGGACCCCTGGAGACCCAGTACTTC | CASSRRPTGTGGPLETQYF | TRBJ2-5 | TRBV5-6 | TRBD1 | 19 | NA
TGTGCCAGTAGTGCGGACAGGGTAAACGCAGATACGCAGTATTTT | CASSADRVNADTQYF | TRBJ2-3 | TRBV19 | TRBD1 | 15 | NA
TGTGCCAGCAGTGATGCAGCGGGAGGGCCCCAGACCCAGTACTTC | CASSDAAGGPQTQYF | TRBJ2-5 | TRBV2 | TRBD2 | 15 | NA
TGTGCCAGCAGCTTAAAGGCTAGCGGGCCCCGGTACTTC | CASSLKASGPRYF | TRBJ2-7 | TRBV7-9 | TRBD2 | 13 | NA
TGTGCCAGCAGCCCCCCGGACAGGGGGCTAGCCCTCCACTTT | CASSPPDRGLALHF | TRBJ1-6 | TRBV7-9 | TRBD1 | 14 | few
TGTGCCACCAGTGATTCAAGCCTCCGAGAAGCCAAAAACATTCAGTACTTC | CATSDSSLREAKNIQYF | TRBJ2-4 | TRBV24-1 | NA | 17 | NA
TGTGCCAGCAGCTTCGGCCCCGGGGGATGGGGAACTAATGAAAAACTGTTTTTT | CASSFGPGGWGTNEKLFF | TRBJ1-4 | TRBV9 | NA | 18 | NA
TGTGCCAGCAGCCGAGAACTAGCGGGACCCCAGGATACGCAGTATTTT | CASSRELAGPQDTQYF | TRBJ2-3 | TRBV7-8 | TRBD2 | 16 | NA
TGCGCCAGCAGCCAAGAGTCCACAGGTCCGCAAAAACTGTTTTTT | CASSQESTGPQKLFF | TRBJ1-4 | TRBV4-3 | NA | 15 | NA
TGTGCCAGCAGCCAAGTGAGTACTAGCGGCGCGAACACCGGGGAGCTGTTTTTT | CASSQVSTSGANTGELFF | TRBJ2-2 | TRBV3-1/TRBV3-2 | TRBD2 | 18 | NA
TGCGCCAGCAGCTTGGCGTTTAGGACAGGGCCCACCGGGGAGCTGTTTTTT | CASSLAFRTGPTGELFF | TRBJ2-2 | TRBV5-1 | TRBD1 | 17 | few
TGTGCCACCAGTGATTCGGTGGGCGGACAGGGAGTTCATGGCTACACCTTC | CATSDSVGGQGVHGYTF | TRBJ1-2 | TRBV24-1 | TRBD1 | 17 | NA
TGTGCCACCAGCAGAGATCTAACTAGCGGGAGAGAAGATACGCAGTATTTT | CATSRDLTSGREDTQYF | TRBJ2-3 | TRBV15 | TRBD2 | 17 | NA
TGTGCCAGCAGTTACGCGGCCTACGAGCAGTACTTC | CASSYAAYEQYF | TRBJ2-7 | TRBV6-2/TRBV6-3 | NA | 12 | NA
TGTGCCACCAGCAGAGCGCTCGGACTAGCCCCCCTCGGGGAGCAGTTCTTC | CATSRALGLAPLGEQFF | TRBJ2-1 | TRBV15 | TRBD2 | 17 | NA
TGTGCCAGCAGCGCAAGCCACAGGGCCGAGCAGTACTTC | CASSASHRAEQYF | TRBJ2-7 | TRBV7-2 | NA | 13 | NA
TGCAGCGTCTCCACAGGGGGCCGAGAGACCCAGTACTTC | CSVSTGGRETQYF | TRBJ2-5 | TRBV29-1 | TRBD1 | 13 | NA
TGTGCCAGCAGCTTCGAGGGGGGGGGCAATCAGCCCCAGCATTTT | CASSFEGGGNQPQHF | TRBJ1-5 | TRBV7-2 | NA | 15 | NA
TGTGCCAGCAGCGGAGCCGGGACACGAATCTCTGGGGCCAACGTCCTGACTTTC | CASSGAGTRISGANVLTF | TRBJ2-6 | TRBV5-5 | NA | 18 | once
TGCAGTGCAAAGGCAGGGGTGAAACTGTTTTTT | CSAKAGVKLFF | TRBJ1-4 | TRBV20-1 | NA | 11 | once
TGTGCCAGCAGTGGACAGGCGGGGATAGAGACCCAGTACTTC | CASSGQAGIETQYF | TRBJ2-5 | TRBV28 | NA | 14 | NA
TGCGCCAGCAGCCAAGATCGTATCTCTGGGGCCAACGTCCTGACTTTC | CASSQDRISGANVLTF | TRBJ2-6 | TRBV4-3 | NA | 16 | NA
TGTGCCAGTAGACGTTGGGGGACTAGCGGGAGTAGGTCTGGGGCCAACGTCCTGACTTTC | CASRRWGTSGSRSGANVLTF | TRBJ2-6 | TRBV19 | TRBD2 | 20 | once
TGTGCCAGCGGGTGGGGGCCCTACAATGAGCAGTTCTTC | CASGWGPYNEQFF | TRBJ2-1 | TRBV28 | NA | 13 | NA
TGTGCCAGCAGCCCCGAGGGGGCCCCCGGGGAAAAACTGTTTTTT | CASSPEGAPGEKLFF | TRBJ1-4 | TRBV5-4 | TRBD1 | 15 | NA
TGTGCCAGCAGATACACCGAGAACACTGAAGCTTTCTTT | CASRYTENTEAFF | TRBJ1-1 | TRBV7-2 | NA | 13 | NA
TGCGCCAGCAGCCAAGGAAATACAGGGAGGAACACTGAAGCTTTCTTT | CASSQGNTGRNTEAFF | TRBJ1-1 | TRBV4-1 | NA | 16 | NA
TGTGCCAGCAGCGTAGGAGGGTTGACCGGGGAGCTGTTTTTT | CASSVGGLTGELFF | TRBJ2-2 | TRBV9 | NA | 14 | NA
TGTGCCAGCACCAGCGGGGTGTACCAAGAGACCCAGTACTTC | CASTSGVYQETQYF | TRBJ2-5 | TRBV7-9 | TRBD2 | 14 | NA
TGTGCCAGCAGCTTAATGAATCAGGCTTTCTTT | CASSLMNQAFF | TRBJ1-1 | TRBV7-2 | NA | 11 | NA
TGTGCCAGTAGTGACCTAGCGGGAGTCAATGAGCAGTTCTTC | CASSDLAGVNEQFF | TRBJ2-1 | TRBV19 | TRBD2 | 14 | NA
TGTGCCAGTAGTGTATTTTCGGGACAGGGTTTTGAAGCTTTCTTT | CASSVFSGQGFEAFF | TRBJ1-1 | TRBV19 | TRBD1 | 15 | NA
TGTGCCAGCAGTTTGACGGCAGGGGGATCAACTAATGAAAAACTGTTTTTT | CASSLTAGGSTNEKLFF | TRBJ1-4 | TRBV7-6 | TRBD1 | 17 | NA
TGTGCCAGCACCCTGAGTGGGCAGGGAGGGGCCGGGGAGCTGTTTTTT | CASTLSGQGGAGELFF | TRBJ2-2 | TRBV28 | TRBD2 | 16 | NA
TGTGCCAGCACGTGGGAGGAGGTCCGGCCCCAGCATTTT | CASTWEEVRPQHF | TRBJ1-5 | TRBV6-5 | NA | 13 | NA